These 2 T cell receptor beta chains share one sample of origin, sequenced in a study of OX40 agonist ivuxolimab in advanced cancers. Assay used: immunoSEQ multiplex PCR; TCRdb lists only in-frame clones, some missing. The sample shows around 85,000 clones, about 90% of them seen only once. Sequenced material: CD4+ or CD8+ T cells sorted from blood, taken in a trial of the OX40 agonist ivuxolimab. The receptor set was obtained from an adult with an advanced solid tumor such as melanoma, head and neck, liver or kidney cancer.

The rearrangement joins TRBV15 to TRBJ1-5; 7 bases fit TRBD1. Trimming cost V 2 bases and J 8 bases; bases outside gene matches: 18. The CDR3 extends over 18 amino acids. The germline gives CDR1 LNHNV, CDR2 YYDKDF (reference sequence). CDR3 sequence (DNA): TGTGCCACCAGCAGACTCAACGACAGGGACTATTTGGTTAAGCCCCAGCATTTT. This codes for CATSRLNDRDYLVKPQHF.

The chain carries TRBV4-2 and TRBJ1-2; D possibly corresponds to TRBD1 (5 bases). This CDR3 has 15 residues. The germline V gene encodes CDR1 LGHNA and CDR2 YNFKEQ. V was clipped by 1 base and J by 1 base, with 10 bases between them. CDR3 loop: CASSQAGQGNYGYTF. The CDR3 DNA reads as TGTGCCAGCAGCCAAGCGGGCCAGGGTAACTATGGCTACACCTTC.